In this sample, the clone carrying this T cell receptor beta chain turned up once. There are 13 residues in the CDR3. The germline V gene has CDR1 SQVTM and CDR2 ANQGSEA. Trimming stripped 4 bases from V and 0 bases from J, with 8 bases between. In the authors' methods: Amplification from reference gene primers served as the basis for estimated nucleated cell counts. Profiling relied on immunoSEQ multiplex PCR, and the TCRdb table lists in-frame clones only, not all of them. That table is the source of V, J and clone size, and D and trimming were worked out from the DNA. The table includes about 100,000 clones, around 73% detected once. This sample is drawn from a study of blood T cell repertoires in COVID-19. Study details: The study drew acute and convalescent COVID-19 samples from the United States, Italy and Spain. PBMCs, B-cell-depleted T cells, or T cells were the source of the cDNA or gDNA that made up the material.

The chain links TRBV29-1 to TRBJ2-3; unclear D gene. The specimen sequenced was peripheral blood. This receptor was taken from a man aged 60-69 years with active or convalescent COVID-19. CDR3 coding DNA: TGCAGCGTTGCCCCCGTTAGCACAGATACGCAGTATTTT. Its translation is CSVAPVSTDTQYF.